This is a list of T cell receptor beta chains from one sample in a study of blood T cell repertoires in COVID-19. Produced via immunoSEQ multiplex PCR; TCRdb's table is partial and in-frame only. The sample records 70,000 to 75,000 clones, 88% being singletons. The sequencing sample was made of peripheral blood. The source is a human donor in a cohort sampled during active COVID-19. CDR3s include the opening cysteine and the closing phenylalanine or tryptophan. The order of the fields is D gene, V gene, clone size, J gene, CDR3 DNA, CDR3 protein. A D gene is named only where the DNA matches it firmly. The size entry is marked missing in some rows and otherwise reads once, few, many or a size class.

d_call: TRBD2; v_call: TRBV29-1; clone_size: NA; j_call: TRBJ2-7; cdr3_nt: TGCAGCGTTGAACTGAGCGGGGGACCTAACTACGAGCAGTACTTC; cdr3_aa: CSVELSGGPNYEQYF
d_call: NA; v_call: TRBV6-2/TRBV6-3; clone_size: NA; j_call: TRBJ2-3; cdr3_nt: TGTGCCAGCAGTTACATGCCTAGCGAGGAAGATACGCAGTATTTT; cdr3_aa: CASSYMPSEEDTQYF
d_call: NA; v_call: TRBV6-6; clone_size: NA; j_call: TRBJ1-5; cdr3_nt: TGTGCCAGCAGTCCGCCACCAGGCCATCAGCCCCAGCATTTT; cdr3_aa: CASSPPPGHQPQHF
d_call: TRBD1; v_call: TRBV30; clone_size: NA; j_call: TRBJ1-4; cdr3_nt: TGTGCCTGGAGTATAGGACAGGATAATGAAAAACTGTTTTTT; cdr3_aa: CAWSIGQDNEKLFF
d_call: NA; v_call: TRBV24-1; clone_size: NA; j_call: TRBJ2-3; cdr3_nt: TGTGCCACCAGCACCTGGGGGCCGAGCACAGATACGCAGTATTTT; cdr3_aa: CATSTWGPSTDTQYF
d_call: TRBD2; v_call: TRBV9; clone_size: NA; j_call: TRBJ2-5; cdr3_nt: TGTGCCAGCAGCGTAGAGGGACTAGCGGGGGCGGAGACCCAGTACTTC; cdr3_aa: CASSVEGLAGAETQYF
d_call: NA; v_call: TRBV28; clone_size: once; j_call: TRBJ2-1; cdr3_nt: TGTGCCAGCAGTTTGACTAGGCGGCCCCTCTACAATGAGCAGTTCTTC; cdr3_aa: CASSLTRRPLYNEQFF
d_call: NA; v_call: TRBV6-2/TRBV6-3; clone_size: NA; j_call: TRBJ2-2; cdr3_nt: TGTGCCAGCAGTTACCCCCACCTAGGTTCCCCCGGGGAGCTGTTTTTT; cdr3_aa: CASSYPHLGSPGELFF
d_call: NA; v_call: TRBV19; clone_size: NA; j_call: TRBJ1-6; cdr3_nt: TGTGCCAGTAGTATAGTTACGACAGGTTCACCCCTCCACTTT; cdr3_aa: CASSIVTTGSPLHF
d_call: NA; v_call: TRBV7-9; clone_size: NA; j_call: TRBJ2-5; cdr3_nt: TGTGCCAGCAGCCCCGGCGGTGAAGGCGAGACCCAGTACTTC; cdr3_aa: CASSPGGEGETQYF
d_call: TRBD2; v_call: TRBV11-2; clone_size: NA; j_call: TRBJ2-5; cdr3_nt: TGTGCCAGCAGCTTAGTAACGGGAGGGCAAGAGACCCAGTACTTC; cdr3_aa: CASSLVTGGQETQYF
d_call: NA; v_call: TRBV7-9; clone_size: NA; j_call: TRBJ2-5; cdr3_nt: TGTGCCAGCAGCTTTACAGCCCGGGGAGAGACCCAGTACTTC; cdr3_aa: CASSFTARGETQYF
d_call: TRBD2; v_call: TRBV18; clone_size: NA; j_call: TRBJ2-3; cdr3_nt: TGTGCCAGCTCACTCCCCGGGACTAGCGGTTTAGCAACAGATACGCAGTATTTT; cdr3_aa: CASSLPGTSGLATDTQYF
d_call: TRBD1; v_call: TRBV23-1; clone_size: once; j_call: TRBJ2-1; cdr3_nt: TGCGCCAGCAGTCAGAACAGGGGTAGGGAGTTCTTC; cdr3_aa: CASSQNRGREFF
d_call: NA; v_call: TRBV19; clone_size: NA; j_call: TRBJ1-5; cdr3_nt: TGTGCCAGTAGTATCGTGGAGGGTCAGCCCCAGCATTTT; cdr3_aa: CASSIVEGQPQHF
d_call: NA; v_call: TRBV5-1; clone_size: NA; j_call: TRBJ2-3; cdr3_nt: TGCGCCAGCAGCTCGGCCGGGACAACAACAGATACGCAGTATTTT; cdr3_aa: CASSSAGTTTDTQYF
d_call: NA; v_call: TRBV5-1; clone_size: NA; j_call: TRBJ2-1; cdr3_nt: TGCGCCAGCAGCTTGTACTCCCAGGCGAAAACCTACAATGAGCAGTTCTTC; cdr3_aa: CASSLYSQAKTYNEQFF
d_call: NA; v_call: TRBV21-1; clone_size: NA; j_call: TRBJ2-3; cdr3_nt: TGTGCCAGCAGCAGGAACAAAGCGGGAGTAACCACAGATACGCAGTATTTT; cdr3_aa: CASSRNKAGVTTDTQYF
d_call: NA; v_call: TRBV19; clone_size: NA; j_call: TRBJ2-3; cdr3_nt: TGTGCCAGTAGTCGGGGAGGCACAGATACGCAGTATTTT; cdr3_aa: CASSRGGTDTQYF
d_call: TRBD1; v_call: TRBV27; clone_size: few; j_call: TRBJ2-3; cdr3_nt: TGTGCCAGCAGTGACAGGGGGGTCACAGATACGCAGTATTTT; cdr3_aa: CASSDRGVTDTQYF
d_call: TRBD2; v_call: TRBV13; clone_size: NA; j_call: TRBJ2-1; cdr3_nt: TGTGCCAGCAGCTTAGGGCTAGCGGGGGGGATTTTCTACAATGAGCAGTTCTTC; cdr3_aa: CASSLGLAGGIFYNEQFF
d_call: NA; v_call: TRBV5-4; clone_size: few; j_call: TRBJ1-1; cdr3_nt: TGTGCCAGCAGCCCGACTGTGGTGAACACTGAAGCTTTCTTT; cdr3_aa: CASSPTVVNTEAFF
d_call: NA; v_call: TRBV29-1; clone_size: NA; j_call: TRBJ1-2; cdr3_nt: TGCAGCGTTGAGGCACAGGGAGAAGACTATGGCTACACCTTC; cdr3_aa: CSVEAQGEDYGYTF
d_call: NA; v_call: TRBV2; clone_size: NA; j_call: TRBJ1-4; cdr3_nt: TGTGCCAGCAGTGAAACAGGCGCAACTAATGAAAAACTGTTTTTT; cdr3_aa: CASSETGATNEKLFF
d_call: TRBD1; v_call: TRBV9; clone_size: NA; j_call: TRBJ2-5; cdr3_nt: TGTGCCAGCAGCGTAGCGACTGGGACAGGGGTAGAGACCCAGTACTTC; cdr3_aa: CASSVATGTGVETQYF
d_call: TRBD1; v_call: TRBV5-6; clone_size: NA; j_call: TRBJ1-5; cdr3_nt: TGTGCCAGCAGCTGGGGACAGGGGGGACAGCCCCAGCATTTT; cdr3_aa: CASSWGQGGQPQHF
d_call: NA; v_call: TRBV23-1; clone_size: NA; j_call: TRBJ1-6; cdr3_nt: TGCGCCAGCAGTCAATCCTCCGGGAAGGAGAATTCACCCCTCCACTTT; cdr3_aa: CASSQSSGKENSPLHF
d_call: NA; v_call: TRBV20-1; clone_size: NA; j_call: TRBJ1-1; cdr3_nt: TGCAGTGCTAGCCAGGGGACTGAAGCTTTCTTT; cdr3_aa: CSASQGTEAFF
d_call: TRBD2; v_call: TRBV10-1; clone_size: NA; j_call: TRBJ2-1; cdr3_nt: TGCGCCAGCAGACCCGGACTAGCGGGGGGCCAACTAGAGCAGTTCTTC; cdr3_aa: CASRPGLAGGQLEQFF
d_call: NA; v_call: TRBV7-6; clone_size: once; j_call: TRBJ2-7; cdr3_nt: TGTGCCAGCAGCCCCACCCCGAGGAGAGTGGGCTACGAGCAGTACTTC; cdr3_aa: CASSPTPRRVGYEQYF
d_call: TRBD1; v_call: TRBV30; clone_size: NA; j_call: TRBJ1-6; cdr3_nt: TGTGCCTGGAGTGCCTCCCGGACAGGGGGCGCAAATTCACCCCTCCACTTT; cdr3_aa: CAWSASRTGGANSPLHF
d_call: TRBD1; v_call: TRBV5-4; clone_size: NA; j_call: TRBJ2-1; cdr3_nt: TGTGCCAGCAGCTTGTGGGCAGGGGGAAACAATGAGCAGTTCTTC; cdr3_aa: CASSLWAGGNNEQFF
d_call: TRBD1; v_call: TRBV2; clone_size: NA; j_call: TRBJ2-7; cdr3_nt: TGTGCCAGCAATAAGGACAGGACCTACGAGCAGTACTTC; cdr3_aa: CASNKDRTYEQYF
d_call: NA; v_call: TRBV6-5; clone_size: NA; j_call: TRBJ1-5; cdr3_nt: TGTGCCAGCAGTCCAAGGGGTGATCAGCCCCAGCATTTT; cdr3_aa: CASSPRGDQPQHF
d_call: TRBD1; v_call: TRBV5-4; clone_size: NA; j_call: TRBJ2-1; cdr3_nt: TGTGCCAGCAGCCGCGTTAACAGGGGCGGCAATGAGCAGTTCTTC; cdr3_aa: CASSRVNRGGNEQFF
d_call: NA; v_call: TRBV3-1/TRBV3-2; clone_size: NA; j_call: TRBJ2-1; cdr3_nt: TGTGCCAGCAGCCAACAGACTCATTTGACTGTGTACAATGAGCAGTTCTTC; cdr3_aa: CASSQQTHLTVYNEQFF
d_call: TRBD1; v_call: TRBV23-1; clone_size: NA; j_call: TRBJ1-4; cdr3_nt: TGCGCCACGACAGGGAGCGTGGGTGAAAAACTGTTTTTT; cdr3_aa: CATTGSVGEKLFF
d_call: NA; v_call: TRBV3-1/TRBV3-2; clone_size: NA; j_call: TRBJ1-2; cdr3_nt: TGTGCCAGCAGCCTCAGGGGAGGGGCCGCTAACTATGGCTACACCTTC; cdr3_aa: CASSLRGGAANYGYTF
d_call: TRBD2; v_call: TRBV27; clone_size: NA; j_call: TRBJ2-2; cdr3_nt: TGTGCCAGCAGTCTGTGGGAGGGCCGGGCGACCCCCACCGGGGAGCTGTTTTTT; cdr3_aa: CASSLWEGRATPTGELFF
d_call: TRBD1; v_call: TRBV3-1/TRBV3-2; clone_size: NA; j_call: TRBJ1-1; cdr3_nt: TGTGCCAGCAGCCAAGGGGGGACAGCGAACACTGAAGCTTTCTTT; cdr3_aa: CASSQGGTANTEAFF
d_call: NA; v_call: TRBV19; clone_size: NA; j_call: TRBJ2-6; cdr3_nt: TGTGCCAGTAGTATCTACTCTGGGGCCAACGTCCTGACTTTC; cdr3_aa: CASSIYSGANVLTF
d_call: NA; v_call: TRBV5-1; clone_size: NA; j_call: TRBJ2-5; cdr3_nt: TGCGCCAGCAGCCCTGAGGCGGGGGAGACCCAGTACTTC; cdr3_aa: CASSPEAGETQYF
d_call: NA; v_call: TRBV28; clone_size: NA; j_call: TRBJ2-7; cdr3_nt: TGTGCCAGCAGTTTGGTGGCGGGGAGCTCCTACGAGCAGTACTTC; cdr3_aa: CASSLVAGSSYEQYF
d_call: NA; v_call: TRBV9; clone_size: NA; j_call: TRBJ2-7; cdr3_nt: TGTGCCAGCAGCCCTGATCCGGTCTCCTACGAGCAGTACTTC; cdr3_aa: CASSPDPVSYEQYF
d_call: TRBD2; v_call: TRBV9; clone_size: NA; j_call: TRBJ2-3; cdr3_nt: TGTGCCAGCAGCGTGGGACTAGCGTCTAGCACAGATACGCAGTATTTT; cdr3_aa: CASSVGLASSTDTQYF
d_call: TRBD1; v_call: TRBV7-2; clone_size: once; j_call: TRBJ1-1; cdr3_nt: TGTGCCAGCAGCCTCGGACAGGGGGCGGGTATGAACACTGAAGCTTTCTTT; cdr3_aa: CASSLGQGAGMNTEAFF
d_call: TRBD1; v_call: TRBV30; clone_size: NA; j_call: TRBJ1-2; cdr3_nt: TGTGCCTGGAGTGAACAGGGGGATGGCTACACCTTC; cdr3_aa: CAWSEQGDGYTF
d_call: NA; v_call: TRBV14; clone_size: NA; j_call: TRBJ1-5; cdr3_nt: TGTGCCAGCAGCCCCTCGGACAGAAGGCCGCGACAGCCCCAGCATTTT; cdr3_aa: CASSPSDRRPRQPQHF
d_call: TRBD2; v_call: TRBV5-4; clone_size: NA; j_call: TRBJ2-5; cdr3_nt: TGTGCCAGCAGCTTGATGGTAGCGGGAGGGCAAGAGACCCAGTACTTC; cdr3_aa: CASSLMVAGGQETQYF
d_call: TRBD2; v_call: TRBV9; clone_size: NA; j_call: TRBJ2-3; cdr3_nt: TGTGCCAGCAGCGAAAGCGGGGGCCTTAGCACAGATACGCAGTATTTT; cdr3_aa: CASSESGGLSTDTQYF
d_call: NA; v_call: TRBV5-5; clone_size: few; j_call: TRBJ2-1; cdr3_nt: TGTGCCAGCAGCTTGGAGCTTCTTGAGCAGTTCTTC; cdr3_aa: CASSLELLEQFF